This passage covers 32 T cell receptor beta chains from one sample sequenced in a study of neoadjuvant nivolumab and ipilimumab in lung cancer. The repertoire was sequenced with immunoSEQ multiplex PCR; TCRdb's copy has only in-frame clones and lacks some. The table has 40,000 to 60,000 clones, more than 85% seen once. This specimen was blood, taken before neoadjuvant nivolumab, alone or with ipilimumab. These receptors were collected from an adult with non-small cell lung cancer. Some clones in this sample may be carry-over from other donors' samples.

The V gene is TRBV11-3, the J gene TRBJ1-1, with TRBD1 as a possible D gene (5 bases). Germline CDR1 reads SGHNT; CDR2 reads YENEEA. Trimming took off 10 bases at V and 11 bases at J, with 26 bases between the two ends. The CDR3 loop spans 14 amino acids. The CDR3 DNA follows: TGTGCCAACAATGCCTTGTGGGGACCAAAGGTGGCTTTCTTT. Its translation: CANNALWGPKVAFF.

The chain carries TRBV5-1 and TRBJ1-1; 8 nucleotides agree with TRBD1. The CDR3 contains 18 residues. Germline V lookup: CDR1 SGHRS, CDR2 YFSETQ. V lost 0 bases and J lost 0; bases outside the gene matches: 10. In nucleotides, the CDR3 is TGCGCCAGCAGCTTGGTACCCATTCGGACAGGGATGAACACTGAAGCTTTCTTT. Amino acid sequence: CASSLVPIRTGMNTEAFF.

The chain couples TRBV9 to TRBJ1-2, with TRBD1 matching 8 bases. Germline CDR1 is SGDLS and CDR2 is YYNGEE. This CDR3 region has 17 residues. The V and J ends lost 4 bases and 5 bases, in that order; junction bases with no gene match: 16. CDR3 sequence (DNA): TGTGCCAGCAGCAATAAAGGCGCAGGGGGCGCCGATTATGGCTACACCTTC. As protein: CASSNKGAGGADYGYTF.

The V gene is TRBV5-1, the J gene TRBJ2-7, with D possibly TRBD1 on 5 matching bases. The CDR3 loop spans 16 amino acids. Germline V lookup: CDR1 SGHRS, CDR2 YFSETQ. Between the trimmed V and J ends, which lost 4 bases and 3 bases, there was a span of 20 bases. CDR3 in amino acids: CASSRHRSREDYEQYF. DNA for the CDR3: TGCGCCAGCAGCCGCCACCGCAGCAGGGAAGACTACGAGCAGTACTTC.

V gene TRBV11-3 combines with J gene TRBJ2-1; the D is unclear. The length of the CDR3 is 12 residues. Looked up from germline, CDR1 is SGHNT and CDR2 is YENEEA. The V end was cut by 2 bases, the J end by 9 bases, with 8 bases between. CDR3 sequence (DNA): TGTGCCAGCAGCTTAAGGGCTGGTGAGCAGTTCTTC. Translating gives CASSLRAGEQFF.

The chain is built from TRBV7-3 and TRBJ1-2; 11 nucleotides line up with TRBD1. Germline CDR1 SGHTA, CDR2 FQGTGA. V dropped 4 bases and J dropped 5; count of bases not matched to a gene: 6. The CDR3 has 15 residues. The CDR3 region is CASSSRTGGGYGYTF. The CDR3 region has the DNA TGTGCCAGCAGCTCCCGGACAGGGGGCGGGTATGGCTACACCTTC.

The chain combines TRBV6-5 with TRBJ2-7; D assignment may be TRBD1 or TRBD2 (5 bases each). Germline V CDR1 and CDR2: MNHEY, SVGAGI. V gave up 5 bases and J gave up 4 bases, with 15 bases separating them. The CDR3 runs 14 residues. CDR3 nucleotide sequence: TGTGCCAGCAGTCGACCGGGACCTTTATACGAGCAGTACTTC. Residues: CASSRPGPLYEQYF.

This CDR3 reads CASGDRARDEQYF. The CDR3 region has the DNA TGTGCCAGCGGCGACAGGGCTAGGGACGAGCAGTACTTC. This chain links TRBV7-8 with TRBJ2-7, with TRBD1 matching 7 bases. Germline assignment: CDR1 SGHVS and CDR2 FQNEAQ. V was pared by 8 bases and J by 5 bases, with 9 bases of the junction left unmatched. CDR3 length: 13 residues.

V gene TRBV30 combines with J gene TRBJ1-5; D uncertain. The CDR3 sequence is 16 residues long. Germline CDR1 and CDR2: GTSNPN and SVGIG (reference sequence). V was clipped by 1 base and J by 5 bases, with 18 bases between them. In nucleotides, the CDR3 is TGTGCCTGGAGTGCCAACGGGCAGCCCCTGGATCAGCCCCAGCATTTT. Residues: CAWSANGQPLDQPQHF.

The rearrangement joins TRBV19 to TRBJ2-2; D possibly matches TRBD1 or TRBD2 (6 bases each). The CDR3 runs to 16 residues. V lost 3 bases and J 4 bases, leaving 15 bases between the germline ends. CDR1 LNHDA and CDR2 SQIVND come from the germline V gene (reference sequence). The CDR3 region is CASSMKRGPSTGELFF. In DNA form, the CDR3 reads TGTGCCAGTAGTATGAAACGGGGGCCTAGCACCGGGGAGCTGTTTTTT.

The gene calls are TRBV10-3 and TRBJ2-1, with 14 bases lining up with TRBD2. This CDR3 comprises 15 residues. Germline V gene sequence: CDR1 ENHRY, CDR2 SYGVKD. With V trimmed by 6 bases and J by 7 bases, 5 bases remained unmatched. The CDR3 is CAIRGTSGSWNEQFF. CDR3 nucleotide sequence: TGTGCCATCAGGGGGACTAGCGGGAGTTGGAATGAGCAGTTCTTC.

This rearrangement joins TRBV11-2 to TRBJ2-7; D is uncertain. The CDR3 spans 15 residues. Looked up from germline, CDR1 is SGHAT and CDR2 is FQNNGV. V was trimmed by 5 bases and J by 0 bases, leaving 14 bases between them. This chain's CDR3 is CASSHSPGNSYEQYF. Here the CDR3 DNA reads TGTGCCAGCAGCCACTCCCCAGGTAACTCCTACGAGCAGTACTTC.

The chain couples TRBV25-1 to TRBJ1-2; D not certain. The CDR3 totals 14 residues. V lost 3 bases and J lost 4, with 12 bases in between. The V gene's germline CDR1 is MGHDK and CDR2 SYGVNS. CDR3 DNA: TGTGCCAGCAGTGATGCCAGCCTCCCCTATGGCTACACCTTC. This encodes CASSDASLPYGYTF.

In the case of this clone: This sample includes further DNA sequences coding for the same CDR3. This chain joins TRBV7-9 and TRBJ1-2; D gene unclear. This CDR3 is 13 amino acids long. Germline V CDR1 and CDR2: SEHNR, FQNEAQ (reference sequence). V was pared by 1 base and J by 3 bases, with 6 bases between. The CDR3 region has the DNA TGTGCCAGCAGCTTAGGTACAGACTATGGCTACACCTTC. It is translated as CASSLGTDYGYTF.

The rearrangement uses TRBV5-1 and TRBJ2-3; 7 positions agree with TRBD1. The CDR3 is 14 residues long. Looked up from germline, CDR1 is SGHRS and CDR2 is YFSETQ. V trimming: 3 bases; J trimming: 4 bases; junction bases outside the gene matches: 5. The CDR3 reads CASSSGQASDTQYF. The CDR3 DNA reads TGCGCCAGCAGCTCCGGACAGGCCTCAGATACGCAGTATTTT.

The CDR3 sequence is CASSSGQDTEAFF. The CDR3 DNA follows: TGCGCCAGCAGCTCCGGACAGGACACTGAAGCTTTCTTT. J is TRBJ1-1 and V is TRBV5-1; TRBD1 aligns across 7 bases. V gave up 3 bases and J gave up 3 bases; unmatched junction bases: 2. Per the germline V gene, CDR1 is SGHRS and CDR2 is YFSETQ. The CDR3 totals 13 residues.

This clone was detected once. V is TRBV5-8 and J is TRBJ2-5, with 10 bases lining up with TRBD1. The V gene end was trimmed by 3 bases and the J gene end by 5 bases; junction bases not matched to a gene: 4. The CDR3 totals 14 residues. Germline V lookup: CDR1 SGHTS, CDR2 YDEGEE. The CDR3 reads CASSSGTGVETQYF. CDR3 bases: TGTGCCAGCAGCTCCGGGACAGGGGTGGAGACCCAGTACTTC. Full variable domain (remainder filled in from reference TRBV5-8 and TRBJ2-5): EAGVTQSPTHLIKTRGQQATLRCSPISGHTSVYWYQQALGLGLQFLLWYDEGEERNRGNFPPRFSGRQFPNYSSELNVNALELEDSALYLCASSSGTGVETQYFGPGTRLLVL.

This chain links TRBV11-2 with TRBJ1-5, with D unresolved. V was pared by 4 bases and J by 9 bases, with 13 bases between. CDR3 length: 13 amino acids. CDR1 and CDR2 from the germline V gene are SGHAT and FQNNGV. The CDR3 bases are TGTGCCAGCAGCTCGACCAGTGAGATGCCCCAGCATTTT. Amino acid sequence: CASSSTSEMPQHF.

V is TRBV7-9 and J is TRBJ2-1; 9 nucleotides line up with TRBD2. Germline V gene data show CDR1 as SEHNR and CDR2 as FQNEAQ (reference sequence). The CDR3 loop spans 17 amino acids. The junction had 11 bases not matched to a gene; V was cut back by 1 base and J by 7 bases. The CDR3 DNA is TGTGCCAGCAGCTTAGAACGAGCGGGAGGTTTCTCGAATGAGCAGTTCTTC. It encodes CASSLERAGGFSNEQFF.

This rearrangement joins TRBV18 to TRBJ2-5; 8 bases align to TRBD1. CDR1 is KGHSH and CDR2 is LQKENI in the germline V gene. This CDR3 spans 15 amino acids. V was pared by 6 bases and J by 4 bases, with 10 bases of the junction left unmatched. DNA for the CDR3: TGTGCCAGCTCCCTTTCCCGACAGGGGCCAGAGACCCAGTACTTC. It codes for CASSLSRQGPETQYF.

As concerns this clone: The germline gene is not matched at one end of the junction; a read error may be the cause. The genes are TRBV7-7 and TRBJ2-2; D unclear. CDR3 size: 13 residues. CDR1 is SSHAT, CDR2 FNYEAQ, per germline (reference sequence). The CDR3 DNA follows: TGTGCTAGCAGCCCTAGTGCGGTCGGGGAGCTGTTTTTT. Encoded protein: CASSPSAVGELFF.

This sequence joins TRBV30 and TRBJ1-5; D gene ambiguous. From germline, CDR1 is GTSNPN and CDR2 SVGIG (reference sequence). The length of the CDR3 is 13 residues. Trimming removed 1 base at V and 1 base at J, with 5 bases between. This CDR3 reads CAWSGVSNQPQHF. The CDR3 DNA sequence: TGTGCCTGGAGTGGGGTGAGCAATCAGCCCCAGCATTTT.

V is TRBV2 and J is TRBJ1-5; D is unresolved. The germline V and J ends were trimmed by 2 bases and 3 bases, with 8 bases remaining between them. This CDR3 region has 14 residues. The germline CDR1 and CDR2 sequences are SNHLY and FYNNEI. The CDR3 region has the DNA TGTGCCAGCAGTGAACGACCGTTCAATCAGCCCCAGCATTTT. It specifies CASSERPFNQPQHF.

V gene TRBV30 combines with J gene TRBJ2-1; D is uncertain. Germline V gene lookup returns CDR1 GTSNPN and CDR2 SVGIG (reference sequence). The CDR3 has 14 amino acids. The V gene lost 0 bases and the J gene lost 5 bases, with 11 bases spanning the gap. For the CDR3, the DNA is TGTGCCTGGAGTGTATGGGGAATTAACAATGAGCAGTTCTTC. Residues: CAWSVWGINNEQFF.

The chain couples TRBV7-9 to TRBJ2-7; 9 positions match TRBD2. This CDR3 has 14 residues. The ends lost 4 bases at V and 1 base at J; junction bases unmatched: 2. Germline V gene data show CDR1 as SEHNR and CDR2 as FQNEAQ (reference sequence). The CDR3 DNA follows: TGTGCCAGCAGCTGGCGGGAGGGATCCTACGAGCAGTACTTC. Protein product: CASSWREGSYEQYF.

V is TRBV14 and J is TRBJ2-7; D may be TRBD2 (5 bases). This CDR3 has 13 amino acids. Trimming cost V 3 bases and J 3 bases, with 9 bases left between them. Germline assignment: CDR1 SGHDN and CDR2 FVKESK. The CDR3 loop is CASSQVAHYEQYF. CDR3 nucleotide sequence: TGTGCCAGCAGCCAGGTAGCGCACTACGAGCAGTACTTC.

The rearrangement joins TRBV19 to TRBJ2-7, with D maybe TRBD1 (6 bases). The CDR3 spans 14 residues. V was pared by 7 bases and J by 5 bases, with 18 bases between. In germline, CDR1 is LNHDA, CDR2 SQIVND (reference sequence). CDR3 in DNA: TGTGCCAGTAACCCTGCAGGGGATTGGGACGAGCAGTACTTC. It encodes CASNPAGDWDEQYF.

This chain uses TRBV29-1 with TRBJ1-2; D gene uncertain. Trimming cost V 0 bases and J 4 bases, with 6 bases left between them. CDR1 is SQVTM, CDR2 ANQGSEA, per germline. This CDR3 has 12 residues. CDR3 amino acids: CSVEEPSYGYTF. CDR3 coding DNA: TGCAGCGTTGAAGAACCCAGCTATGGCTACACCTTC.

This rearrangement joins TRBV6-6 to TRBJ2-3, with D possibly TRBD2 on 6 matching bases. V was pared by 7 bases and J by 2 bases, with 16 bases between. The CDR3 is 15 amino acids. Germline lookup yields CDR1 MNHNY and CDR2 SVGAGI (reference sequence). CDR3 coding DNA: TGTGCCAGCATCGGAGGAGGAGGGAACACAGATACGCAGTATTTT. Its translation is CASIGGGGNTDTQYF.

V is TRBV15 and J is TRBJ1-2, with D perhaps matching TRBD1 (5 bases). CDR1 is LNHNV, CDR2 YYDKDF, per germline (reference sequence). This CDR3 comprises 15 residues. V was trimmed by 0 bases and J by 7 bases, leaving 15 bases between them. CDR3 DNA sequence: TGTGCCACCAGCAGAGATAAGGTGGGGGTTGGTGGCTACACCTTC. This translates into CATSRDKVGVGGYTF.

The chain has TRBV7-9 and TRBJ2-2, with D perhaps TRBD2 (6 bases). CDR3 length: 17 residues. The germline CDR1 and CDR2 sequences are SEHNR and FQNEAQ (reference sequence). V lost 2 bases, J lost 4 bases, and 17 bases lay in between. CDR3 nucleotide sequence: TGTGCCAGCAGCTTAAAGGTAGCGGCGACTGGCACCGGGGAGCTGTTTTTT. Translation gives CASSLKVAATGTGELFF.

This clone was counted once. The genes are TRBV5-1 and TRBJ2-7; 8 bases line up with TRBD1. This CDR3 contains 13 residues. The germline gives CDR1 SGHRS, CDR2 YFSETQ. The V and J ends lost 8 bases and 4 bases, in that order; junction bases with no gene match: 8. The CDR3 here is CASGPDRGYEQYF. CDR3 nucleotides: TGCGCCAGTGGACCAGACAGGGGTTACGAGCAGTACTTC. Full variable domain (missing parts from reference TRBV5-1 and TRBJ2-7): KAGVTQTPRYLIKTRGQQVTLSCSPISGHRSVSWYQQTPGQGLQFLFEYFSETQRNKGNFPGRFSGRQFSNSRSEMNVSTLELGDSALYLCASGPDRGYEQYFGPGTRLTVT.